Shown below are 5 T cell receptor beta chains from a single sample sequenced in a study of T-cell reconstitution after alpha-beta-depleted transplantation in children. Unique molecular identifiers were used in preparing the TCRbeta library. TCRdb passed the PCR reads through MiXCR, listing each CDR3 protein once. The table shows 200,000 to 250,000 distinct CDR3 sequences, with approximately 8% occurring only once. The input for sequencing was PBMCs, mostly from graft donor cells, taken 180 days after TCRalphabeta/CD19-depleted stem cell transplant. These receptor sequences come from a male patient between 10 and 17 years old who had a stem cell transplant for acute lymphoblastic leukemia, so the T cells may come from the graft donor.

This clonotype was observed many times. The chain uses TRBV20-1 and TRBJ1-2, with D perhaps matching TRBD1 (6 bases). Trimming took off 0 bases at V and 4 bases at J, with 12 bases between the two ends. The germline CDR1 and CDR2 sequences are DFQATT and SNEGSKA (reference sequence). The CDR3 contains 14 residues. The CDR3 loop is CSARERTAGYGYTF. The DNA of the CDR3 is TGCAGTGCTAGAGAAAGGACAGCGGGCTATGGCTACACCTTC.

This clonotype was seen many times. The V and J genes are TRBV14 and TRBJ2-1; the match to TRBD2 covers 7 bases. The CDR3 contains 16 residues. V lost 4 bases, J lost 4 bases, and 10 bases stayed unmatched. The germline gives CDR1 SGHDN, CDR2 FVKESK. As DNA, the CDR3 is TGTGCCAGCAGCCCAAGAGTCAGCGGGGTTTACAATGAGCAGTTCTTC. This encodes CASSPRVSGVYNEQFF.

This clonotype was seen a handful of times. This chain connects TRBV4-2 to TRBJ2-6; 8 nucleotides line up with TRBD1. The CDR3 runs 16 residues. The V gene end was trimmed by 6 bases and the J gene end by 1 base; junction bases not matched to a gene: 5. Germline CDR1 reads LGHNA; CDR2 reads YNFKEQ. Written as DNA, the CDR3 is TGTGCCAGCAGTGGACAGGGCTTTTCTGGGGCCAACGTCCTGACTTTC. Residues: CASSGQGFSGANVLTF.

V is TRBV19 and J is TRBJ1-2, with 7 nucleotides matching TRBD1. Germline-derived CDR1 and CDR2 are LNHDA and SQIVND (reference sequence). The trim removed 6 bases at V and 6 bases at J, leaving 10 bases unmatched. This CDR3 has 14 amino acids. CDR3 nucleotides: TGTGCCAGTAGAACCCAGTGGGACAGAGATGGCTACACCTTC. It specifies CASRTQWDRDGYTF.

This chain uses TRBV19 with TRBJ2-3, with no clear D. V lost 2 bases to trimming and J lost 6 bases, with 6 bases between them. Germline V lookup: CDR1 LNHDA, CDR2 SQIVND (reference sequence). There are 12 residues in the CDR3. This CDR3 reads CASSIRGDTQYF. The CDR3 DNA follows: TGTGCCAGTAGTATAAGAGGCGATACGCAGTATTTT.